This TCR beta chain was sequenced during a study of cytomegalovirus exposure and HLA in healthy donors. Across the whole study: The 90 to 150 validation repertoires used the same platform as the roughly 670 first-cohort repertoires, a later analysis reported.

The study, taken as a whole, reports: Cytomegalovirus association was listed for around 170 TCR beta chains. In vitro confirmation showed a few CMV-associated chains to be CMV antigen specific. Cytomegalovirus status was reportedly diagnosed by the classifier with high specificity and sensitivity.

Comments on this clone: Antigen: not known.

TCRdb keeps only in-frame clones here, not all; method: immunoSEQ multiplex PCR. The sample has 250,000 to 350,000 clones; about nine tenths are singletons. This receptor was identified in a woman aged 18-29 years in good health and CMV-seronegative. Sequencing was performed on PBMCs.

The DNA for the CDR3 is TGTGCCAGCAGTGGGACAGGGGTCGGCTACACCTTC. This codes for CASSGTGVGYTF. The rearrangement links TRBV2 to TRBJ1-2; 9 bases agree with TRBD1. V lost 4 bases, J lost 8 bases, and 2 bases stayed unmatched. The CDR3 loop spans 12 amino acids. In germline, CDR1 is SNHLY, CDR2 FYNNEI.